Listed below are T cell receptor beta chains from one sample, sequenced in a study of T-cell reconstitution after alpha-beta-depleted transplantation in children. MiXCR, applied by TCRdb to the PCR reads, yields one record per CDR3 protein. This sample has some 550,000 distinct CDR3 sequences, with about a sixth found just once. The sequences come from PBMCs from the stem cell graft donor, collected from the stem cell graft. The receptor source for this set is a human donor who donated a stem cell graft to a child with acute lymphoblastic leukemia. Each CDR3 is given with its conserved first and last residue. Fields, in order: CDR3 protein, CDR3 DNA, D gene, clone size, J gene, CDR3 length, V gene. The D gene is left open where the match is weak. Size is omitted from some rows. Given values are once, few, many or a class for expanded clones.

CDR3: CASSLDGRALETQYF
DNA: TGTGCCAGCAGCTTGGACGGGAGGGCCTTGGAGACCCAGTACTTC
D: TRBD2
size: .
J: TRBJ2-5
length: 15
V: TRBV5-5

CDR3: CASRRDRDNTGELFF
DNA: TGTGCCAGCAGGAGGGACAGGGACAACACCGGGGAGCTGTTTTTT
D: TRBD1
size: few
J: TRBJ2-2
length: 15
V: TRBV25-1

CDR3: CASSFWAGTDTQYF
DNA: TGTGCCAGCAGCTTTTGGGCGGGAACAGATACGCAGTATTTT
D: .
size: few
J: TRBJ2-3
length: 14
V: TRBV11-2

CDR3: CASSHWDEGAGIREKLFF
DNA: TGTGCCAGCAGCCACTGGGACGAAGGGGCAGGTATACGGGAAAAACTGTTTTTT
D: .
size: .
J: TRBJ1-4
length: 18
V: TRBV3-1

CDR3: CASSYRGMAEAFF
DNA: TGTGCCAGCAGTTACCGTGGGATGGCAGAAGCTTTCTTT
D: .
size: few
J: TRBJ1-1
length: 13
V: TRBV6-5

CDR3: CASSHSLAINEQFF
DNA: TGTGCCAGCAGCCATAGCCTAGCGATCAATGAGCAGTTCTTC
D: .
size: .
J: TRBJ2-1
length: 14
V: TRBV3-1

CDR3: CASSPPVGFYNEQFF
DNA: TGTGCCAGCTCACCACCAGTCGGCTTCTACAATGAGCAGTTCTTC
D: .
size: .
J: TRBJ2-1
length: 15
V: TRBV18

CDR3: CASSTWRDNTEAFF
DNA: TGTGCCAGTAGTACCTGGCGGGACAACACTGAAGCTTTCTTT
D: .
size: .
J: TRBJ1-1
length: 14
V: TRBV19

CDR3: CSARDPDSYEQYF
DNA: TGCAGTGCTAGAGACCCAGACAGCTACGAGCAGTACTTC
D: .
size: .
J: TRBJ2-7
length: 13
V: TRBV20-1

CDR3: CASSRQGFNQPQHF
DNA: TGTGCCAGCAGCCGACAGGGGTTCAATCAGCCCCAGCATTTT
D: TRBD1
size: few
J: TRBJ1-5
length: 14
V: TRBV28

CDR3: CASSFKGDRGHEKLFF
DNA: TGTGCCAGCAGCTTTAAAGGGGACAGGGGGCATGAAAAACTGTTTTTT
D: TRBD1
size: .
J: TRBJ1-4
length: 16
V: TRBV27

CDR3: CASSLGDRENTEAFF
DNA: TGTGCCAGCAGCTTAGGCGACAGAGAGAACACTGAAGCTTTCTTT
D: .
size: .
J: TRBJ1-1
length: 15
V: TRBV7-9

CDR3: CASSQDWGSTAYEQYF
DNA: TGTGCCAGCAGCCAAGACTGGGGGTCGACTGCCTACGAGCAGTACTTC
D: .
size: few
J: TRBJ2-7
length: 16
V: TRBV3-1

CDR3: CASSDRAADYEQYF
DNA: TGTGCCAGCAGTGACCGAGCCGCGGACTACGAGCAGTACTTC
D: .
size: .
J: TRBJ2-7
length: 14
V: TRBV6-1

CDR3: CASSLSDNEQFF
DNA: TGTGCCAGCAGCCTCAGCGACAATGAGCAGTTCTTC
D: .
size: .
J: TRBJ2-1
length: 12
V: TRBV9

CDR3: CASSVLDGSHTEAFF
DNA: TGTGCCAGCAGCGTTCTGGACGGGTCCCACACTGAAGCTTTCTTT
D: .
size: few
J: TRBJ1-1
length: 15
V: TRBV9

CDR3: CSATGTGSEQYF
DNA: TGCAGCGCGACCGGGACAGGGTCCGAGCAGTACTTC
D: TRBD1
size: .
J: TRBJ2-7
length: 12
V: TRBV29-1

CDR3: CSARSSEGTDTQYF
DNA: TGCAGTGCTAGATCCTCAGAGGGCACAGATACGCAGTATTTT
D: .
size: .
J: TRBJ2-3
length: 14
V: TRBV20-1

CDR3: CASRRGRENTEAFF
DNA: TGTGCCAGCAGACGGGGGCGGGAGAACACTGAAGCTTTCTTT
D: .
size: .
J: TRBJ1-1
length: 14
V: TRBV7-2